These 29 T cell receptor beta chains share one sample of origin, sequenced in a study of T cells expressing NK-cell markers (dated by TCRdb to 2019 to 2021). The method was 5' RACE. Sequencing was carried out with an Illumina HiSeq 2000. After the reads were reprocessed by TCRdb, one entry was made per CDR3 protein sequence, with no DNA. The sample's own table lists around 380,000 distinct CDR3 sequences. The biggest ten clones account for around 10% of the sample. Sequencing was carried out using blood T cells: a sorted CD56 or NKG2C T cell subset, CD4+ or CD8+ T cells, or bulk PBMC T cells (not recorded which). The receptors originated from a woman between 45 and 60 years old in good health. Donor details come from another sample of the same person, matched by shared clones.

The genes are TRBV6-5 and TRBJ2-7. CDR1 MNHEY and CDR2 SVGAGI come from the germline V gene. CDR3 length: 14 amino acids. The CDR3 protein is CASSYSGTDYEQYF.

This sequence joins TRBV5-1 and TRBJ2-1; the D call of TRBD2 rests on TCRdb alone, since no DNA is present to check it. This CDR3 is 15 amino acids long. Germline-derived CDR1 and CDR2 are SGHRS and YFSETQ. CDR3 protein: CASNPGLAGYNEQFF.

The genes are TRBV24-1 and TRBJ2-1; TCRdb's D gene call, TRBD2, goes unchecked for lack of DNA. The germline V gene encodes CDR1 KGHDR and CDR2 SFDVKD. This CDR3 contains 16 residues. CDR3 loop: CATSDSGLAGVGEQFF.

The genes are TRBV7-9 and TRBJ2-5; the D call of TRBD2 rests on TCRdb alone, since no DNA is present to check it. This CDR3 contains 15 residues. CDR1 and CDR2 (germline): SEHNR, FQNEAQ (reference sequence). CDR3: CASSLGLYPQETQYF.

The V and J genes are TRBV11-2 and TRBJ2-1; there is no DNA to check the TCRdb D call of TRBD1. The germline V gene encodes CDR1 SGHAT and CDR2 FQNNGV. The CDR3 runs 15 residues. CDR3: CASSPYRVGGNEQFF. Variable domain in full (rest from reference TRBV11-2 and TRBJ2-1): EAGVAQSPRYKIIEKRQSVAFWCNPISGHATLYWYQQILGQGPKLLIQFQNNGVVDDSQLPKDRFSAERLKGVDSTLKIQPAKLEDSAVYLCASSPYRVGGNEQFFGPGTRLTVL.

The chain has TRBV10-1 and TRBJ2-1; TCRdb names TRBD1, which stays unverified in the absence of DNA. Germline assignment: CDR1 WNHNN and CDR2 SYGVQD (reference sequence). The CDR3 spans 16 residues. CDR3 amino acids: CASSDFEGSAANEQFF.

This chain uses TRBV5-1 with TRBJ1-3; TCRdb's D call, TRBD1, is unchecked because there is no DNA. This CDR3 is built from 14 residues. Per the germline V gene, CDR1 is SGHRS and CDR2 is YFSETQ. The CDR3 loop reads CASRSDRGANTIYF.

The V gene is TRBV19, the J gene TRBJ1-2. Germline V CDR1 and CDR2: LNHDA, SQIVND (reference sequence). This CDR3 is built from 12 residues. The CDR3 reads CASSRFLAGYTF.

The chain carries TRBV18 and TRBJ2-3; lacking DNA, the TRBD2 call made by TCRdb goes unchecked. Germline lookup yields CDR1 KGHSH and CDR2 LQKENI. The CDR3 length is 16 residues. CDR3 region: CASSPSLAGSTDTQYF.

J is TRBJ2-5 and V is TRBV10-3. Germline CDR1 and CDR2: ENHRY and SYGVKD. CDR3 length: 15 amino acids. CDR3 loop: CAISDWLKTSETQYF.

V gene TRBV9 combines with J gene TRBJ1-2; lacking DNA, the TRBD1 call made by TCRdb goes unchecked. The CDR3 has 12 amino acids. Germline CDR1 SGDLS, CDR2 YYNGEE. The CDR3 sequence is CASSFRGGGYTF.

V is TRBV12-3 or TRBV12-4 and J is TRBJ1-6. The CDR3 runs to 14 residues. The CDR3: CASSQGAAYSPLHF.

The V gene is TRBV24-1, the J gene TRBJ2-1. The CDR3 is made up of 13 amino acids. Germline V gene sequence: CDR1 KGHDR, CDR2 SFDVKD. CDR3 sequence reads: CATSDRPVDEQFF.

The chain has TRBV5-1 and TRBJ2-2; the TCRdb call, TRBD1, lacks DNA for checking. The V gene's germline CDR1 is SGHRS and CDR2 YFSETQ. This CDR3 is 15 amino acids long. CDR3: CASNRGGGNTGELFF.

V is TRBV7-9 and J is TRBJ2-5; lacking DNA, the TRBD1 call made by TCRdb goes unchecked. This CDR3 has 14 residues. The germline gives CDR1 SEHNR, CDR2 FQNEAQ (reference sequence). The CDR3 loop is CASSFSGGSGAQYF.

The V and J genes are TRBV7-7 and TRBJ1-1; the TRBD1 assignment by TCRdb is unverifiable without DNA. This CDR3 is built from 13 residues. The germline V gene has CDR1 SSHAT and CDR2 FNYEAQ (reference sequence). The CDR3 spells CASSAALGGSAFF.

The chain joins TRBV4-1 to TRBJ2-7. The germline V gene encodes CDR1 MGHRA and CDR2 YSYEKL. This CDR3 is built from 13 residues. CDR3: CASSEREFHEQYF.

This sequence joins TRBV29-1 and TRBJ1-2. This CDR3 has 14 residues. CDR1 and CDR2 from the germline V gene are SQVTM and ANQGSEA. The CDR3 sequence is CSVEDREGTYGYTF.

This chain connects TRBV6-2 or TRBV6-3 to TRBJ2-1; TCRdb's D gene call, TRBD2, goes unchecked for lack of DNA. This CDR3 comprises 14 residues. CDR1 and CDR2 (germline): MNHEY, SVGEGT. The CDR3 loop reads CASSHPAASLEQFF.

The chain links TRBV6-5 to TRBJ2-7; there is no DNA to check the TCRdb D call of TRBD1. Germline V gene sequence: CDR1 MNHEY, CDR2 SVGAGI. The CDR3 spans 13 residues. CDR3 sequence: CASSPRDRGEQYF.

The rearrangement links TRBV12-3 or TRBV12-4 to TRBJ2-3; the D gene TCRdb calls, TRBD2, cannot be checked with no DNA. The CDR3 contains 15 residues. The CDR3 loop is CASSFTAVTQDTQYF.

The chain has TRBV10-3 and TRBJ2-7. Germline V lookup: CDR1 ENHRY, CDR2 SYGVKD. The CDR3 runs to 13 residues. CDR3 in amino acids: CAISGTLSYEQYF.

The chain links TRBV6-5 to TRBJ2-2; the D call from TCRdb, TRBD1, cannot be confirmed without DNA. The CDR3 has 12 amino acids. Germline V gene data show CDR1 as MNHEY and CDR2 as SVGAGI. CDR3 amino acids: CASAKGVGELFF.

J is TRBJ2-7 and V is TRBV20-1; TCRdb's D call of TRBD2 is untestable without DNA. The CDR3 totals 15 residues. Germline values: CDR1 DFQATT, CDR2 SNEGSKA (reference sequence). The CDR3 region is CSAPSFTSGRTEQYF.

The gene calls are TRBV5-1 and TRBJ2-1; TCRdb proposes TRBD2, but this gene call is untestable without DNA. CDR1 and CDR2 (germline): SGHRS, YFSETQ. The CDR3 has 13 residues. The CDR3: CASSWTSPNEQFF.

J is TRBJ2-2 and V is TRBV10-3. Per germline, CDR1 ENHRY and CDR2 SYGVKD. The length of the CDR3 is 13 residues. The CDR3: CAIRHTNTGELFF.

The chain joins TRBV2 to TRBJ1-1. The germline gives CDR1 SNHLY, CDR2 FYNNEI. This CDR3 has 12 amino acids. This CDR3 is CASSPSLAEAFF. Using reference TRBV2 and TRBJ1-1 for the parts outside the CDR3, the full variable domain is EPEVTQTPSHQVTQMGQEVILRCVPISNHLYFYWYRQILGQKVEFLVSFYNNEISEKSEIFDDQFSVERPDGSNFTLKIRSTKLEDSAMYFCASSPSLAEAFFGQGTRLTVV.

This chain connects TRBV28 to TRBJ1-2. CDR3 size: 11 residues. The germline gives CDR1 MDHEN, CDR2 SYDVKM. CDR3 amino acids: CASSLSHGYTF.

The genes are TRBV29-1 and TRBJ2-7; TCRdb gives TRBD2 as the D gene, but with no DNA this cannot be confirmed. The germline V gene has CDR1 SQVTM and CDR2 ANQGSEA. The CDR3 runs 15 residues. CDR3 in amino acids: CSVVLTSGTPHEQYF.